What follows are 16 T cell receptor beta chains derived from one specimen sequenced in a study of early T cells in non-severe SARS-CoV-2 infection. TCRdb independently ran MiXCR on the 5' RACE reads; one entry per CDR3 protein. Found here are some 30,000 distinct CDR3 sequences, 3% to 5% of them singletons; the top ten hold around 8.2%. Specimen: whole blood. The receptor set was obtained from an adult who was a healthcare worker with PCR-confirmed SARS-CoV-2 infection or an uninfected control (not recorded which).

At least ten counts were recorded for this clonotype. This rearrangement joins TRBV14 to TRBJ2-5; no reliable D call. Germline loops: CDR1 SGHDN, CDR2 FVKESK. The CDR3 is made up of 15 amino acids. Trimming removed 1 base at V and 0 bases at J, with 9 bases between. The CDR3 region has the DNA TGTGCCAGCAGCCAAGTTAGGGCCTACCAAGAGACCCAGTACTTC. It translates to CASSQVRAYQETQYF.

To note about this clonotype: A clone one base away is much larger, so this may be a read error. The chain uses TRBV10-2 and TRBJ2-1; tentatively, D is TRBD2 (5 bases). Per germline, CDR1 WSHSY and CDR2 SAAADI. The CDR3 has 13 amino acids. Trimming took off 8 bases at V and 7 bases at J, with 15 bases between the two ends. CDR3 amino acids: CASGSGAANEQFF. The CDR3 nucleotides read TGCGCCAGCGGGAGCGGAGCGGCAAATGAGCAGTTCTTC.

This clonotype was found many times. The V and J genes are TRBV12-3 or TRBV12-4 and TRBJ1-2; the D is unclear. Trimming removed 7 bases at V and 2 bases at J, with 11 bases between. The CDR3 consists of 13 residues. This CDR3 is CASTSIGNYGYTF. The CDR3 nucleotides are TGTGCCAGCACCTCCATCGGAAACTATGGCTACACCTTC.

Many counts were recorded for this clonotype. The chain links TRBV7-9 to TRBJ2-7; 8 bases match TRBD2. CDR3 size: 14 residues. J lost 3 bases, V lost 5 bases, and 6 bases had no gene match. Germline CDR1 is SEHNR and CDR2 is FQNEAQ (reference sequence). The CDR3 DNA reads as TGTGCCAGCAGCCGAAGCGGGGGAAACTACGAGCAGTACTTC. Amino acid sequence: CASSRSGGNYEQYF.

This clonotype was seen repeatedly, ten times or more. This rearrangement joins TRBV7-2 to TRBJ2-7, with a possible D match to TRBD2 (7 bases). V lost 0 bases to trimming and J lost 3 bases, with 15 bases between them. The CDR3 covers 16 residues. CDR1 and CDR2 (germline): SGHTA, FQGNSA. CDR3 residues: CASSLAGRGDYYEQYF. Here the CDR3 DNA reads TGTGCCAGCAGCTTAGCGGGGAGGGGGGACTACTACGAGCAGTACTTC.

The chain recombines TRBV13 with TRBJ2-7; D perhaps matches TRBD2 (6 bases). The CDR3 extends over 14 amino acids. V lost 5 bases, J lost 2 bases, and 13 bases lay in between. Germline V gene data show CDR1 as PRHDT and CDR2 as FYEKMQ (reference sequence). The DNA of the CDR3 is TGTGCCAGCAGCGAGGGACTCCGTCCCTACGAGCAGTACTTC. This translates into CASSEGLRPYEQYF. Together with reference TRBV13 and TRBJ2-7, the CDR3 gives the full variable domain: AAGVIQSPRHLIKEKRETATLKCYPIPRHDTVYWYQQGPGQDPQFLISFYEKMQSDKGSIPDRFSAQQFSDYHSELNMSSLELGDSALYFCASSEGLRPYEQYFGPGTRLTVT.

In this sample, this clonotype turned up many times. The chain links TRBV12-3 or TRBV12-4 to TRBJ1-2; D possibly corresponds to TRBD1 (6 bases). This CDR3 is built from 13 residues. Trimming took off 5 bases at V and 4 bases at J, with 11 bases between the two ends. The CDR3, as DNA: TGTGCCAGCAGTCTACAGGGCCCCTATGGCTACACCTTC. It translates to CASSLQGPYGYTF.

This clonotype was picked up many times. The chain carries TRBV7-7 and TRBJ1-5; tentative D call: TRBD1 (6 bases). Trimming took 6 bases from V and 8 from J, leaving 14 bases between them. The CDR3 length is 13 residues. CDR1 is SSHAT, CDR2 FNYEAQ, per germline (reference sequence). For the CDR3, the DNA is TGTGCCAGCAGAGATCCGGGGGCCAAGCCCCAGCATTTT. Its translation is CASRDPGAKPQHF.

This clonotype showed up just a few times. This chain links TRBV12-3 or TRBV12-4 with TRBJ1-2, with 9 bases lining up with TRBD1. V was pared by 8 bases and J by 8 bases, with 6 bases of the junction left unmatched. The CDR3 sequence is 12 residues long. DNA for the CDR3: TGTGCCAGCGGAACAGGGGGCGGGGGCTACACCTTC. Protein product: CASGTGGGGYTF.

CDR3 DNA: TGCGCCAGCAGCTTCACTGGGGCCGAAATCGGGACGGTTAACACTGAAGCTTTCTTT. Amino acid sequence: CASSFTGAEIGTVNTEAFF. This chain uses TRBV5-1 with TRBJ1-1; a weak D match, TRBD1 (5 bases). The CDR3 has 19 residues. The germline V gene has CDR1 SGHRS and CDR2 YFSETQ. The V and J ends lost 2 bases and 2 bases respectively, with 25 bases between them.

This clonotype was detected ten times or more. The rearrangement joins TRBV12-5 to TRBJ2-7; D remains ambiguous. The CDR3 covers 13 residues. Looked up from germline, CDR1 is LGHNT and CDR2 is FRNRAP. V was cut by 2 bases and J by 1 base, with 6 bases left in between. CDR3 loop: CASGLTSSYEQYF. The CDR3 DNA is TGTGCTAGTGGTTTGACTTCATCCTACGAGCAGTACTTC.

This chain connects TRBV29-1 to TRBJ2-6; D not resolved. The germline V gene has CDR1 SQVTM and CDR2 ANQGSEA. V was pared by 7 bases and J by 1 base, with 8 bases between. The CDR3 consists of 13 residues. The DNA for the CDR3 is TGCAGCGCCGCCCCTTCTGGGGCCAACGTCCTGACTTTC. Protein: CSAAPSGANVLTF.

The table lists this clonotype with many counts. The J gene is TRBJ1-1, the V gene TRBV6-1; D unclear. V shed 7 bases and J shed 4 bases, with 13 bases lying between them. Germline CDR1 reads MNHNS; CDR2 reads SASEGT. The CDR3 contains 13 residues. The CDR3 spells CASTGNRGTEAFF. For the CDR3, the DNA is TGTGCCAGCACTGGGAACCGGGGCACTGAAGCTTTCTTT.

This clonotype appeared many times. The chain has TRBV11-3 and TRBJ1-5, with a weak D call TRBD1 (6 bases). From germline, CDR1 is SGHNT and CDR2 YENEEA. The CDR3 is 15 residues long. V dropped 4 bases and J dropped 2 bases, with 12 bases sitting between them. The CDR3 reads CASSWMHRGNQPQHF. In DNA form, the CDR3 reads TGTGCCAGCAGCTGGATGCACAGGGGCAATCAGCCCCAGCATTTT. The full variable domain, rest sourced from reference TRBV11-3 and TRBJ1-5, is EAGVVQSPRYKIIEKKQPVAFWCNPISGHNTLYWYLQNLGQGPELLIRYENEEAVDDSQLPKDRFSAERLKGVDSTLKIQPAELGDSAVYLCASSWMHRGNQPQHFGDGTRLSIL.

The table lists this clonotype with many counts. This chain joins TRBV11-3 and TRBJ2-1; 10 bases agree with TRBD1. Trimming at V came to 1 base and at J to 7 bases, leaving 7 bases not matched to a gene. CDR1 is SGHNT and CDR2 is YENEEA in the germline V gene. The CDR3 consists of 16 residues. CDR3 amino acids: CASSLGQGAQKNEQFF. CDR3 in DNA: TGTGCCAGCAGCTTAGGACAGGGGGCGCAGAAAAATGAGCAGTTCTTC.

This clonotype was seen many times. The CDR3 loop is CASSLRDRGHEQYF. CDR3 nucleotide sequence: TGTGCCAGCAGCTTACGGGACAGGGGCCACGAGCAGTACTTC. The chain carries TRBV7-6 and TRBJ2-7; 10 bases line up with TRBD1. V was clipped by 2 bases and J by 5 bases; unmatched bases: 3. CDR1 is SGHVS and CDR2 is FNYEAQ in the germline V gene. There are 14 residues in the CDR3.